A single TCR beta chain is shown here with its context. The target antigen is unknown. Data came from immunoSEQ multiplex PCR; TCRdb stores just in-frame clones and leaves some out. The table shows about 160,000 clones, with more than 85% occurring only once. This sample is part of a study of T cell responses to AZD1222 COVID-19 vaccine. Study-level findings and limits: Among the donors, most were white British and more were female, and clonal diversity was possibly underestimated.

Pooling covered second doses at about 4 or about 12 weeks. The sample here was peripheral blood, taken 28 days after the second AZD1222 dose. The sequence came from an adult who received the AZD1222 COVID-19 vaccine.

The CDR3 DNA is TGTGCCAGCAGCCTGATTCAGGGGGCAAATTCACCCCTCCACTTT. Encoded protein: CASSLIQGANSPLHF. This chain uses TRBV3-1 (or the pseudogene TRBV3-2) with TRBJ1-6, with TRBD1 matching over 8 bases. The CDR3 is made up of 15 amino acids. Germline CDR1 LGHDT, CDR2 YNNKEL (reference sequence). After removal of 4 bases from V and 7 bases from J, the junction contained 6 bases not matched to a gene.